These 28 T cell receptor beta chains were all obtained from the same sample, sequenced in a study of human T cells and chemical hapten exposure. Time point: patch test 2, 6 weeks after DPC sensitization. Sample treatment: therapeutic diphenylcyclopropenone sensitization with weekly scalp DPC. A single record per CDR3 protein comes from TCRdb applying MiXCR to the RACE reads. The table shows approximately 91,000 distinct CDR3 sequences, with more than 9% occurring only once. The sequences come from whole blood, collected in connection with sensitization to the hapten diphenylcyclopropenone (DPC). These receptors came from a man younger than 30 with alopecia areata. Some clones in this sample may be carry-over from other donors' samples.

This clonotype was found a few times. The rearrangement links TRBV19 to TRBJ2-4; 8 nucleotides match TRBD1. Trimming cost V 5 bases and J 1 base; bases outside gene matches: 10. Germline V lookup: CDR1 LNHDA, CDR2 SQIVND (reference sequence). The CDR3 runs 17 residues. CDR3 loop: CASSPKNRGVAKNIQYF. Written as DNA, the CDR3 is TGTGCCAGTAGTCCGAAAAACAGGGGGGTCGCCAAAAACATTCAGTACTTC.

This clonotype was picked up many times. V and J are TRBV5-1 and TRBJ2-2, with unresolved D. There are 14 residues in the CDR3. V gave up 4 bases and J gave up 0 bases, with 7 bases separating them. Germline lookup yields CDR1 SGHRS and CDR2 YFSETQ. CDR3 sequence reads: CASSGRTNTGELFF. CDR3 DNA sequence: TGCGCCAGCAGCGGTCGAACGAACACCGGGGAGCTGTTTTTT.

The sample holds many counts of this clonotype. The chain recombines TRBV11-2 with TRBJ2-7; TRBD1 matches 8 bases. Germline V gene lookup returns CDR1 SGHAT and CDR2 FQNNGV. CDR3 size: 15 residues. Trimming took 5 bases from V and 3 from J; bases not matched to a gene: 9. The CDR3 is CASSRRTGQNYEQYF. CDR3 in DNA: TGTGCCAGCAGCCGACGGACAGGGCAAAACTACGAGCAGTACTTC.

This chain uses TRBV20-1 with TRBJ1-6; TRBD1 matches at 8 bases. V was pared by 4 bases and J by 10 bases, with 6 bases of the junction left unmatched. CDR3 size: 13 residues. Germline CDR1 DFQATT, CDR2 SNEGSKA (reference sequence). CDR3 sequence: CSATRGRGSPLHF. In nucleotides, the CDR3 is TGCAGTGCTACCAGGGGGCGCGGGTCACCCCTCCACTTT.

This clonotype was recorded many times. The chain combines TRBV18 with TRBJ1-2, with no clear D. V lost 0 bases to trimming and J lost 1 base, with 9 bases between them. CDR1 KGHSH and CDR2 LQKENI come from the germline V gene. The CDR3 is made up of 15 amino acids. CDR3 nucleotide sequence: TGTGCCAGCTCACCACCGAACAAATTTAACTATGGCTACACCTTC. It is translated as CASSPPNKFNYGYTF. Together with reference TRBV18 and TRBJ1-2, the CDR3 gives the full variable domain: NAGVMQNPRHLVRRRGQEARLRCSPMKGHSHVYWYRQLPEEGLKFMVYLQKENIIDESGMPKERFSAEFPKEGPSILRIQQVVRGDSAAYFCASSPPNKFNYGYTFGSGTRLTVV.

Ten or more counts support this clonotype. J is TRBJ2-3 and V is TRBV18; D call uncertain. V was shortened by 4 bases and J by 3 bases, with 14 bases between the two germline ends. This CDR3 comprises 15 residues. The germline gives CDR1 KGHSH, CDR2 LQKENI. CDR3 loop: CASSQRSALTDTQYF. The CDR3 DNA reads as TGTGCCAGCTCACAGAGGTCCGCCTTGACAGATACGCAGTATTTT.

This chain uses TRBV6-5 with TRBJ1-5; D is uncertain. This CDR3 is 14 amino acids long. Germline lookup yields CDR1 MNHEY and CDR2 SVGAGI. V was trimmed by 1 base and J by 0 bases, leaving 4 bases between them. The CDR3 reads CASSYLASNQPQHF. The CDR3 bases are TGTGCCAGCAGTTACTTGGCTAGCAATCAGCCCCAGCATTTT.

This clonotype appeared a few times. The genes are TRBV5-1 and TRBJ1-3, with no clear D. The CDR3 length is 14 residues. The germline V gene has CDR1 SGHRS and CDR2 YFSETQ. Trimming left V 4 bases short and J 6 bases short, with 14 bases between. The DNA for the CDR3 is TGCGCCAGCAGCCAAACGTCGGCCTCAAACACCATATATTTT. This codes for CASSQTSASNTIYF.

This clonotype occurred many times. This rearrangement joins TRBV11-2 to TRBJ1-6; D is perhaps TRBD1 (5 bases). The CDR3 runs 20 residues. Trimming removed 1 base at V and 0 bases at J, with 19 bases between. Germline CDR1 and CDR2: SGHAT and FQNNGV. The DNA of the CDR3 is TGTGCCAGCAGCTTAGTACCGTTGGGGCAGGGATACTCCTATAATTCACCCCTCCACTTT. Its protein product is CASSLVPLGQGYSYNSPLHF.

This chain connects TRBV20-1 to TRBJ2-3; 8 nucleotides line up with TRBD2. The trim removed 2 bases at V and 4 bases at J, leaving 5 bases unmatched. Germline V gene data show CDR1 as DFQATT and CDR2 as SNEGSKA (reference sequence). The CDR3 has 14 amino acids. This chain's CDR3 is CSARIAGFADTQYF. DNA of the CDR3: TGCAGTGCTAGAATAGCGGGGTTCGCAGATACGCAGTATTTT.

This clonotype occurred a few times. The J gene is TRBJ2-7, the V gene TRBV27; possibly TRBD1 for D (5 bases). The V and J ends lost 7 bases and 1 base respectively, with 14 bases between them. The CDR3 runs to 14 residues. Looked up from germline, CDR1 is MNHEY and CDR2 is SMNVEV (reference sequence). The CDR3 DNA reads TGTGCCAGCAAAAATCAGGGTAGGTCCTACGAGCAGTACTTC. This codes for CASKNQGRSYEQYF.

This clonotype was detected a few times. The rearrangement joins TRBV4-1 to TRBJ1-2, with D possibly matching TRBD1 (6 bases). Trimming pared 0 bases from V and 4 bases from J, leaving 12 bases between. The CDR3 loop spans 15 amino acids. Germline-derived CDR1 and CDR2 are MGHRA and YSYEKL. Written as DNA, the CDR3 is TGCGCCAGCAGCCAAGATCGGGACACCGTCTATGGCTACACCTTC. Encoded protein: CASSQDRDTVYGYTF.

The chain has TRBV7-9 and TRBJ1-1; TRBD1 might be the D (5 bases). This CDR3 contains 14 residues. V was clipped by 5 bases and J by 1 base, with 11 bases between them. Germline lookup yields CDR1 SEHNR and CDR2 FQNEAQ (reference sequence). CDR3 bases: TGTGCCAGCAGCCTAAAGACAGCGAACACTGAAGCTTTCTTT. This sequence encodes CASSLKTANTEAFF.

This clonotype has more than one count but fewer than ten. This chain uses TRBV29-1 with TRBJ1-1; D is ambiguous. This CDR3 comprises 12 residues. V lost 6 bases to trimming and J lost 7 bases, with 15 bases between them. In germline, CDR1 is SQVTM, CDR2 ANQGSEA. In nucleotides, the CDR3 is TGCAGCGTGGCCAGCAAGGCCTTTGAAGCTTTCTTT. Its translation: CSVASKAFEAFF.

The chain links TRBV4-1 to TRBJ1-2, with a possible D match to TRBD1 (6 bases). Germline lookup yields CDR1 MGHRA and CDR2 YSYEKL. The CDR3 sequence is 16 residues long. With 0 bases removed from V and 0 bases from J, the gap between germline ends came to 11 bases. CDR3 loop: CASSQERGYANYGYTF. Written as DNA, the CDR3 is TGCGCCAGCAGCCAAGAGAGGGGGTACGCTAACTATGGCTACACCTTC.

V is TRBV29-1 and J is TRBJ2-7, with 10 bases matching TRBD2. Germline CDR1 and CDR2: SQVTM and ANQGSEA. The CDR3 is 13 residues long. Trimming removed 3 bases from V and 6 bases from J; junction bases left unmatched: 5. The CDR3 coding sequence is TGCAGCGTTGACGATAGCGGGGGGACCGAGCAGTACTTC. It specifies CSVDDSGGTEQYF.

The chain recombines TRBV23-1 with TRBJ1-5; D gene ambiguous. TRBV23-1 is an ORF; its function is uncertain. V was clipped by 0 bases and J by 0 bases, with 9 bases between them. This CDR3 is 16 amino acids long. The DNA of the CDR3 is TGCGCCAGCAGTCAATCGTTTTTCTATAGCAATCAGCCCCAGCATTTT. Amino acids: CASSQSFFYSNQPQHF.

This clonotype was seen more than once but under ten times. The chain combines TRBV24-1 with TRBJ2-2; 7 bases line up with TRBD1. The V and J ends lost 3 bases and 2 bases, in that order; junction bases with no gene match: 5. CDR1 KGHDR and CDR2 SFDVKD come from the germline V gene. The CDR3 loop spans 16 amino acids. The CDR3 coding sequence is TGTGCCACCAGTGATCCCCGGGACAGCAACACCGGGGAGCTGTTTTTT. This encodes CATSDPRDSNTGELFF.

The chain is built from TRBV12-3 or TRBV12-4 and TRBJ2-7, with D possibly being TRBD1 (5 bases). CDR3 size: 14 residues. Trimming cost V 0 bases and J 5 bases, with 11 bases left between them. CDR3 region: CASSLAAGPHEQYV. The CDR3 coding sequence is TGTGCCAGCAGTTTAGCGGCAGGGCCCCACGAGCAGTACGTC.

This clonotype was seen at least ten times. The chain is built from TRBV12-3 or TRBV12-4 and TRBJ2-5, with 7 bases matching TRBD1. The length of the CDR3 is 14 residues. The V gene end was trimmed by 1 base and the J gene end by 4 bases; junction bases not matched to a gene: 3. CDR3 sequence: CASSLVRTGETQYF. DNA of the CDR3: TGTGCCAGCAGTTTAGTGCGGACAGGAGAGACCCAGTACTTC.

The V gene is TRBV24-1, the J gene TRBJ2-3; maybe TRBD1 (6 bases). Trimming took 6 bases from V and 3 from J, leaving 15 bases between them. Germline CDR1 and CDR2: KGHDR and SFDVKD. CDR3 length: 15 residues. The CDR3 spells CATSTGRLVTDTQYF. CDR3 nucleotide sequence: TGTGCCACCAGTACAGGGAGATTGGTTACAGATACGCAGTATTTT.

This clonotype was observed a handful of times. The CDR3 region has the DNA TGCGCCAGCAGAAAGCAGGGGGCCGGGGAGCTGTTTTTT. Its protein is CASRKQGAGELFF. This chain links TRBV4-3 with TRBJ2-2; 7 bases line up with TRBD1. Germline lookup yields CDR1 LGHNA and CDR2 YSLEER. Trimming took 6 bases from V and 6 from J; bases not matched to a gene: 4. CDR3 length equals 13 residues.

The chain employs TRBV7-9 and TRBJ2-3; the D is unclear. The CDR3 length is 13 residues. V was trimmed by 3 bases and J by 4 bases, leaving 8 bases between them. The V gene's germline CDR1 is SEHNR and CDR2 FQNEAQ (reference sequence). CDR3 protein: CASSFWYPDTQYF. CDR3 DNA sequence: TGTGCCAGCAGCTTCTGGTATCCAGATACGCAGTATTTT.

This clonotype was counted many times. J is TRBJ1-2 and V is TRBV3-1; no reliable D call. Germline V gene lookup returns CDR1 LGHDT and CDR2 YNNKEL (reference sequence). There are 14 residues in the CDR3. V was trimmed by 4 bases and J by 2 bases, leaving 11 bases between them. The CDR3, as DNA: TGTGCCAGCAGCCGGGAGGGCACAAACTATGGCTACACCTTC. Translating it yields CASSREGTNYGYTF. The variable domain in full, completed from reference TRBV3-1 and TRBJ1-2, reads DTAVSQTPKYLVTQMGNDKSIKCEQNLGHDTMYWYKQDSKKFLKIMFSYNNKELIINETVPNRFSPKSPDKAHLNLHINSLELGDSAVYFCASSREGTNYGYTFGSGTRLTVV.

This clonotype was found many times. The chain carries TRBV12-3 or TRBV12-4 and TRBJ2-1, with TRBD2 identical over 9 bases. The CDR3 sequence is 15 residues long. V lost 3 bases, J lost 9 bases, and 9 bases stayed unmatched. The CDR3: CASSFEGSGGTEQFF. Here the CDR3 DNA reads TGTGCCAGCAGTTTTGAAGGCAGCGGGGGGACTGAGCAGTTCTTC.

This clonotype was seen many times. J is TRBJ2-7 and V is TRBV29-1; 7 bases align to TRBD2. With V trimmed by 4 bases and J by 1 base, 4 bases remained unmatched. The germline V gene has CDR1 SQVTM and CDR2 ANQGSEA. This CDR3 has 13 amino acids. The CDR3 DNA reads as TGCAGCGTTGGCGGGGGAACGTCCTACGAGCAGTACTTC. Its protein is CSVGGGTSYEQYF.

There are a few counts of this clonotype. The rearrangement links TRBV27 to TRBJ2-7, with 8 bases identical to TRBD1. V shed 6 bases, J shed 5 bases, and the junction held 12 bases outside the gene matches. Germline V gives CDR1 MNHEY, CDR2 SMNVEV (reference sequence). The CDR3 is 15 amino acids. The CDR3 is CASSSLTGAVNEQYV. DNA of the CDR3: TGTGCCAGCAGCTCCTTGACAGGGGCAGTCAACGAGCAGTACGTC.

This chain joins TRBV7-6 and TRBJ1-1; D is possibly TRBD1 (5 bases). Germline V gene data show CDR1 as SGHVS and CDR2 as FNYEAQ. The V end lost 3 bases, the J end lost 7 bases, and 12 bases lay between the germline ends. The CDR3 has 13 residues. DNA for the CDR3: TGTGCCAGCAGCTTTTCATCCGGGGGTGAAGCTTTCTTT. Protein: CASSFSSGGEAFF.